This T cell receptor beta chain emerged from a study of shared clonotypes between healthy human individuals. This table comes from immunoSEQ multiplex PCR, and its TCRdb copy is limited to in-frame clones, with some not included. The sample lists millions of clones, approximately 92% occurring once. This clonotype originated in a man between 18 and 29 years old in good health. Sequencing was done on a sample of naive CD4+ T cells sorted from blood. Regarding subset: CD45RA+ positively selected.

The CDR3 DNA follows: TGTGCCAGCAGCCCAAGGATAAGGACAGGGCCCTACAATGAGCAGTTCTTC. It translates to CASSPRIRTGPYNEQFF. This chain uses TRBV7-2 with TRBJ2-1; 8 bases align to TRBD1. Looked up from germline, CDR1 is SGHTA and CDR2 is FQGNSA. J lost 2 bases, V lost 5 bases, and 11 bases had no gene match. The CDR3 covers 17 residues.